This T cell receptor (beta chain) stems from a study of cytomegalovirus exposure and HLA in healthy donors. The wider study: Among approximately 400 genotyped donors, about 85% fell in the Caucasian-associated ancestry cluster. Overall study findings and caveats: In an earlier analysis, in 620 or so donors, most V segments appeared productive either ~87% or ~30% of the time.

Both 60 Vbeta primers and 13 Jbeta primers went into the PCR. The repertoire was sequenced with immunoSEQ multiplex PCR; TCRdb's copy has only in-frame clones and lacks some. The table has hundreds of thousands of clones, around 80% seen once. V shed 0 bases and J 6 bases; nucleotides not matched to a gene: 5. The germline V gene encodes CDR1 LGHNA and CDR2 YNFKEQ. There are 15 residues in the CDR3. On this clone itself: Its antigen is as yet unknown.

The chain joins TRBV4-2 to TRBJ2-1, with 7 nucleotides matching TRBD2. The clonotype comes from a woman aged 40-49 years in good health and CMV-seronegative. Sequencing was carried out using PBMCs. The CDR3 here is CASSQEGGGINEQFF. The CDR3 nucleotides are TGTGCCAGCAGCCAAGAAGGCGGGGGAATCAATGAGCAGTTCTTC.